The source of this TCR beta chain is a study of cytomegalovirus exposure and HLA in healthy donors. Notes on the study in general: Presence/absence results assume similar sequencing depth per donor, which may not hold. Some V segments, TRBV6-2 and TRBV6-3 among them, were indistinguishable and were therefore excluded. TCR beta V- and J-gene trimming, according to a later analysis, was linked to a missense DCLRE1C variant.

Regarding donors, all were healthy bone marrow donors. Researchers ran the PCR with 60 Vbeta and 13 Jbeta primers. Method: immunoSEQ multiplex PCR; TCRdb's copy keeps in-frame clones and lacks some. The sample lists some 180,000 clones; about four fifths were seen once. The CDR3 extends over 16 amino acids. The V gene end was trimmed by 4 bases and the J gene end by 0 bases; junction bases not matched to a gene: 9. Germline CDR1 MNHEY, CDR2 SVGAGI. Remarks on this clone: Its antigen is as yet unknown.

The sequence was obtained from a female donor in good health and CMV-seronegative. The chain is built from TRBV6-5 and TRBJ2-7; 7 nucleotides align to TRBD1. The sequencing sample was made of PBMCs. This CDR3 is CASSFAGTATSYEQYF. DNA of the CDR3: TGTGCCAGCAGTTTCGCCGGGACAGCGACCTCCTACGAGCAGTACTTC.